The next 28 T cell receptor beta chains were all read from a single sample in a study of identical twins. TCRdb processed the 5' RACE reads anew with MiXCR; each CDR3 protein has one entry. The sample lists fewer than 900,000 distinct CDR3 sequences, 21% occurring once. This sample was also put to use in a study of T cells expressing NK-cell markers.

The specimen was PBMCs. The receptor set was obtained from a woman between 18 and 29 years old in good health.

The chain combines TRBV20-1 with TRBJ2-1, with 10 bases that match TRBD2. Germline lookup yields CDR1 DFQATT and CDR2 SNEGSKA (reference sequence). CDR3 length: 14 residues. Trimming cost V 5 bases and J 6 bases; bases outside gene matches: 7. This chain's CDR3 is CSALFSSGSNEQFF. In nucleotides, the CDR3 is TGCAGTGCTCTGTTTTCTAGCGGGAGCAATGAGCAGTTCTTC.

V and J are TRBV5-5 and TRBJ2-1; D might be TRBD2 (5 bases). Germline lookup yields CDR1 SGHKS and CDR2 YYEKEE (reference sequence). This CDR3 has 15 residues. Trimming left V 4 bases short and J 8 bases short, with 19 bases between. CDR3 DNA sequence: TGTGCCAGCAGCGTCGGTGGACTCCCACGGTATGAGCAGTTCTTC. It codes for CASSVGGLPRYEQFF.

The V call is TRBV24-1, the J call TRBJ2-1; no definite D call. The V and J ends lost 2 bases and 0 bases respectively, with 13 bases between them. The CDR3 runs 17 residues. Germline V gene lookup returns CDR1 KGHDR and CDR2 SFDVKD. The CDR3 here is CATSDSKKGYSYNEQFF. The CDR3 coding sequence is TGTGCCACCAGTGATTCCAAGAAGGGATACTCCTACAATGAGCAGTTCTTC.

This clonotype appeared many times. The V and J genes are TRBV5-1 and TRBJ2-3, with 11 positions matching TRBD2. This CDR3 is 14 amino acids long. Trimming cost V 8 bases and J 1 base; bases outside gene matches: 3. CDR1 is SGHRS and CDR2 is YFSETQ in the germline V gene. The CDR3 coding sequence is TGCGCCAGTCGGGGACTAGCGGGCACAGATACGCAGTATTTT. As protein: CASRGLAGTDTQYF.

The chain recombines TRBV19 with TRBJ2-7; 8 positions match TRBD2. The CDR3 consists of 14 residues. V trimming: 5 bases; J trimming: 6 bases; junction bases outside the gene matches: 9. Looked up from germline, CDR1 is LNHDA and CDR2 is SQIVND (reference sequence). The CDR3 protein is CASSVSGGRLEQYF. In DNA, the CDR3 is TGTGCCAGTAGTGTCAGCGGGGGACGGCTCGAGCAGTACTTC.

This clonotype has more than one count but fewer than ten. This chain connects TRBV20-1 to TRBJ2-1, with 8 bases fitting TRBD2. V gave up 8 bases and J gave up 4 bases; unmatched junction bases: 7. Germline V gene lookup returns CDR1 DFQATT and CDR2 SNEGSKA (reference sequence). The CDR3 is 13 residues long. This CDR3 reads CSPRTGGYNEQFF. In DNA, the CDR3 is TGCAGTCCTCGGACGGGAGGGTACAATGAGCAGTTCTTC.

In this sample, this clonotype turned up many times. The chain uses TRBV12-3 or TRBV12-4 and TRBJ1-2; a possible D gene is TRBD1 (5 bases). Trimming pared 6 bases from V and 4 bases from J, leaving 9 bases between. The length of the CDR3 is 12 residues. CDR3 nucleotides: TGTGCCAGCAGGCGGGGGGGCTATGGCTACACCTTC. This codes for CASRRGGYGYTF.

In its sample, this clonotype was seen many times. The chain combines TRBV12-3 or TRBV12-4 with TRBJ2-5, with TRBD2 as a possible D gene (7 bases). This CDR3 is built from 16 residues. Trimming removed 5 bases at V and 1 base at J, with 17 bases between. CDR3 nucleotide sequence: TGTGCCAGCAGTACCAAGGGGGGGGGGCCCCAAGAGACCCAGTACTTC. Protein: CASSTKGGGPQETQYF.

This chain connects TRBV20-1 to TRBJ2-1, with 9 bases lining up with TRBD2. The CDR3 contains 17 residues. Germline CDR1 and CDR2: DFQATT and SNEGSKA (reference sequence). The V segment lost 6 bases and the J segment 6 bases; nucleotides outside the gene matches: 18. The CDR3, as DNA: TGCAGTGCCAGACCCCGGGCGGGGGGGCCCCCTGGCAATGAGCAGTTCTTC. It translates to CSARPRAGGPPGNEQFF.

The chain's CDR3 is CASSVGVSPYEQYF. As DNA, the CDR3 is TGTGCCAGCAGCGTAGGGGTTTCTCCCTACGAGCAGTACTTC. The gene calls are TRBV9 and TRBJ2-7; no definite D call. CDR1 is SGDLS, CDR2 YYNGEE, per germline. The length of the CDR3 is 14 residues. Between the trimmed V and J ends, which lost 0 bases and 2 bases, there was a span of 9 bases. Using reference TRBV9 and TRBJ2-7 for the parts outside the CDR3, the full variable domain is DSGVTQTPKHLITATGQRVTLRCSPRSGDLSVYWYQQSLDQGLQFLIQYYNGEERAKGNILERFSAQQFPDLHSELNLSSLELGDSALYFCASSVGVSPYEQYFGPGTRLTVT.

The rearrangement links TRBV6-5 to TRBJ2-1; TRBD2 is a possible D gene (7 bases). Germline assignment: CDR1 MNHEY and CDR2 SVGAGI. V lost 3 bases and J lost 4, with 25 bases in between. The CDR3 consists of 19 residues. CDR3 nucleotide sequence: TGTGCCAGCAGTTATACCCCTATAGCGGAGGGGGGGCTATACAATGAGCAGTTCTTC. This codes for CASSYTPIAEGGLYNEQFF.

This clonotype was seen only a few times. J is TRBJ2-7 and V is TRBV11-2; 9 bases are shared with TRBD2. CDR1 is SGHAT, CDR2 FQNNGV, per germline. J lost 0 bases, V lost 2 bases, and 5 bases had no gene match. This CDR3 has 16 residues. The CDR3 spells CASSLFLAGNSYEQYF. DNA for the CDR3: TGTGCCAGCAGCTTATTCCTAGCGGGAAACTCCTACGAGCAGTACTTC. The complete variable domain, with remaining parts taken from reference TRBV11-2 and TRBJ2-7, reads EAGVAQSPRYKIIEKRQSVAFWCNPISGHATLYWYQQILGQGPKLLIQFQNNGVVDDSQLPKDRFSAERLKGVDSTLKIQPAKLEDSAVYLCASSLFLAGNSYEQYFGPGTRLTVT.

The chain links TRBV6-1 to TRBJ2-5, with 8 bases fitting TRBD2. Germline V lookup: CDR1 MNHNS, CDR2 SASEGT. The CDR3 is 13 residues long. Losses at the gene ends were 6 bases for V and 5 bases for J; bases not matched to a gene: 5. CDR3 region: CASRIPGGETQYF. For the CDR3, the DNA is TGTGCCAGCAGGATCCCGGGGGGGGAGACCCAGTACTTC.

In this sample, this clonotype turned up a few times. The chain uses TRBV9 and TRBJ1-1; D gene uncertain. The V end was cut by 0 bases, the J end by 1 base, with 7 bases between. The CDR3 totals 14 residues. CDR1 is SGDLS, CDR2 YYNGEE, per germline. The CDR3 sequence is CASSVVAGNTEAFF. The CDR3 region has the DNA TGTGCCAGCAGCGTAGTGGCGGGGAACACTGAAGCTTTCTTT.

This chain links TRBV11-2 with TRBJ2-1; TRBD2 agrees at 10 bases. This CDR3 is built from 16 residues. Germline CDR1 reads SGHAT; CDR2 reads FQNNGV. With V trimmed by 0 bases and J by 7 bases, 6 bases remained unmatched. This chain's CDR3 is CASSLEPAGGHNEQFF. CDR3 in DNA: TGTGCCAGCAGCTTAGAGCCAGCGGGAGGGCATAATGAGCAGTTCTTC.

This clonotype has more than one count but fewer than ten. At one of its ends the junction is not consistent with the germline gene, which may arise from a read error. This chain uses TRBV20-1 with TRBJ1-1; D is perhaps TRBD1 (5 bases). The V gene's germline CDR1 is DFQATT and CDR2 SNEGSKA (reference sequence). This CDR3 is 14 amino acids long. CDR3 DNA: TGCAGTGCTAGAGAGGCGCCAGTGGACACTGAAGTTTTCTTT. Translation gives CSAREAPVDTEVFF.

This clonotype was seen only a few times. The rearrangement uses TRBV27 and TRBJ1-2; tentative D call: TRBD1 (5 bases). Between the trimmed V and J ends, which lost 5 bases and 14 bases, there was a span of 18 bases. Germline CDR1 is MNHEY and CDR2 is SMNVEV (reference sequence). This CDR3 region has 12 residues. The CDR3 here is CASSPGRGVRTF. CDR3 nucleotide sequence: TGTGCCAGCAGTCCCGGGAGAGGGGTGAGGACCTTC.

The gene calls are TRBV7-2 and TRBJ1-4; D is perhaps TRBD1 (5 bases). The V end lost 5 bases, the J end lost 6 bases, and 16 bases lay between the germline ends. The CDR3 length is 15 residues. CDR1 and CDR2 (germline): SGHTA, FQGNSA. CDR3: CASSQVADMYEKLFF. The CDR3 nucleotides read TGTGCCAGCAGCCAAGTGGCGGACATGTATGAAAAACTGTTTTTT.

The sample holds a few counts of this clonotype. The CDR3 spells CASSLAGAYTEAFF. The CDR3 DNA reads as TGTGCCAGCAGTTTAGCCGGGGCCTACACTGAAGCTTTCTTT. The chain uses TRBV12-3 or TRBV12-4 and TRBJ1-1, with TRBD1 as a possible D gene (5 bases). The CDR3 is made up of 14 amino acids. With 0 bases removed from V and 3 bases from J, the gap between germline ends came to 8 bases.

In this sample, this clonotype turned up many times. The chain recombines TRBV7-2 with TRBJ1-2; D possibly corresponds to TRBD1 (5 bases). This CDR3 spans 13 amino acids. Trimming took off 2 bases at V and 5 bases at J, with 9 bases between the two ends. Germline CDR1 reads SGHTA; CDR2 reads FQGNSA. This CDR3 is CASSLSREYGYTF. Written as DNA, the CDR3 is TGTGCCAGCAGCTTAAGCAGGGAGTATGGCTACACCTTC.

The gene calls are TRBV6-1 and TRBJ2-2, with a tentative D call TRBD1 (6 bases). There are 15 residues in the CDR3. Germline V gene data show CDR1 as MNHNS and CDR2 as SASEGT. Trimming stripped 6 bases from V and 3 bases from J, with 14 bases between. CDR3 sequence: CASSGGTPDTGELFF. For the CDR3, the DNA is TGTGCCAGCAGCGGTGGGACACCTGACACCGGGGAGCTGTTTTTT.

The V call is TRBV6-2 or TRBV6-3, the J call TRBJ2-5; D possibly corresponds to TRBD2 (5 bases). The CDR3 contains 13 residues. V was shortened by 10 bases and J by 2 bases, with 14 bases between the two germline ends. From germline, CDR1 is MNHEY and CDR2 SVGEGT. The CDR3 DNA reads TGTGCCATCCGTGGCAGCGGACAAGAGACCCAGTACTTC. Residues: CAIRGSGQETQYF.

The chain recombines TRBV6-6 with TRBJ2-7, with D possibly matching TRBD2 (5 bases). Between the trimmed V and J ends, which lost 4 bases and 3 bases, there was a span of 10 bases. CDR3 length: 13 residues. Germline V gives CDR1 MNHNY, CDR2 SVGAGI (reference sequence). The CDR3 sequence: CASSSGLDYEQYF. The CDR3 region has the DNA TGTGCCAGCAGTTCTGGACTGGACTACGAGCAGTACTTC.

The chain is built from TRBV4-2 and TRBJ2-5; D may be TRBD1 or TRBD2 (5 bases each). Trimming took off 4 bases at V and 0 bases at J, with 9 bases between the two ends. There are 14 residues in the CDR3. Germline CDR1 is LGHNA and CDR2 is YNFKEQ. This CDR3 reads CASSLGTHQETQYF. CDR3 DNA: TGTGCCAGCAGCCTCGGGACGCACCAAGAGACCCAGTACTTC.

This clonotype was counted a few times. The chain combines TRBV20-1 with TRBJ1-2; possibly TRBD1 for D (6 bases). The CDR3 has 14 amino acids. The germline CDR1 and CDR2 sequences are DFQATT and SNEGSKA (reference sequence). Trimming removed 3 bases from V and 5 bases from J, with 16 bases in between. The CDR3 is CSARVQGTGYGYTF. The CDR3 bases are TGCAGTGCTAGGGTACAGGGCACGGGGTATGGCTACACCTTC.

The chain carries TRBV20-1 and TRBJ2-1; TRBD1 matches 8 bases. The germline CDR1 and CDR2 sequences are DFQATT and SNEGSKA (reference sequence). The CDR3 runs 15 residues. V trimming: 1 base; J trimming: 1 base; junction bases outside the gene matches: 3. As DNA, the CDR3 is TGCAGTGCTAGAGCCGGGACAGGATCCTACAATGAGCAGTTCTTC. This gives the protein CSARAGTGSYNEQFF.

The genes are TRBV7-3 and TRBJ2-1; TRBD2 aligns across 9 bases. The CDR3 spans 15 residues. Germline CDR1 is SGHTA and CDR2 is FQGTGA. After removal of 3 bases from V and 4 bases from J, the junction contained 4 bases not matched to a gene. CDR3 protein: CASSFSGGRYNEQFF. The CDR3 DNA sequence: TGTGCCAGCAGCTTTAGCGGGGGTAGATACAATGAGCAGTTCTTC.

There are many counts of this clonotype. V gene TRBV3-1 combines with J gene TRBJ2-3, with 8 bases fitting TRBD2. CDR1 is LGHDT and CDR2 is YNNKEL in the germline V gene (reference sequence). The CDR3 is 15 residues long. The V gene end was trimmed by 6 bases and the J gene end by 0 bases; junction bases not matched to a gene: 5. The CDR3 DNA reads TGTGCCAGCAGTCCGACGGGAGGGAGCACAGATACGCAGTATTTT. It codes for CASSPTGGSTDTQYF.